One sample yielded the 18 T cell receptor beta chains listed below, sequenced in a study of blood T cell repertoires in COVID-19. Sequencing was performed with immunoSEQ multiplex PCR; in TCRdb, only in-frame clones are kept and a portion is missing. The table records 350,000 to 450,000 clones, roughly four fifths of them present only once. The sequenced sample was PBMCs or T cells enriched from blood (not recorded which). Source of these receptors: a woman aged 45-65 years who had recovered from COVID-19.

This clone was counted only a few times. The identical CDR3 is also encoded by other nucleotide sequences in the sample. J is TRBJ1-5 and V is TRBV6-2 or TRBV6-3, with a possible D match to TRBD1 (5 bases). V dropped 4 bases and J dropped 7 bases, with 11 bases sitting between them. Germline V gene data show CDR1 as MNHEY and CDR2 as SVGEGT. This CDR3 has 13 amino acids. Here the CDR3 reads CASSSDRGQPQHF. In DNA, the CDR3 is TGTGCCAGCAGTTCCGATAGGGGACAGCCCCAGCATTTT.

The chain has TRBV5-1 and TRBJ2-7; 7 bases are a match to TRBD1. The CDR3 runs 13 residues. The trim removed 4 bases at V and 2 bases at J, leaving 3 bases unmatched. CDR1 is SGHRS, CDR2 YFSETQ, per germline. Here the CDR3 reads CASSGDSTYEQYF. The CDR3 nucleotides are TGCGCCAGCAGCGGGGACAGCACCTACGAGCAGTACTTC. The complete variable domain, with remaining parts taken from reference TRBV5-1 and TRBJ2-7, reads KAGVTQTPRYLIKTRGQQVTLSCSPISGHRSVSWYQQTPGQGLQFLFEYFSETQRNKGNFPGRFSGRQFSNSRSEMNVSTLELGDSALYLCASSGDSTYEQYFGPGTRLTVT.

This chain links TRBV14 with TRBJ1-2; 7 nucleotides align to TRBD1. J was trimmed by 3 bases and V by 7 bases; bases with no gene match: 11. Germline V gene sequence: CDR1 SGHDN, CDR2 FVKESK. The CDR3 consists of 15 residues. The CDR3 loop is CASKGASIPHYGYTF. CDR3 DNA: TGTGCCAGCAAGGGGGCGTCAATTCCCCACTATGGCTACACCTTC.

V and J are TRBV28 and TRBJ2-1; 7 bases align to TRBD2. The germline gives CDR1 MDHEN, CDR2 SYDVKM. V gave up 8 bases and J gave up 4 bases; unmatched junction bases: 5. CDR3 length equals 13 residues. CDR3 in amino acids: CASVKRGYNEQFF. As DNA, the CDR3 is TGTGCCAGCGTGAAGCGGGGATACAATGAGCAGTTCTTC.

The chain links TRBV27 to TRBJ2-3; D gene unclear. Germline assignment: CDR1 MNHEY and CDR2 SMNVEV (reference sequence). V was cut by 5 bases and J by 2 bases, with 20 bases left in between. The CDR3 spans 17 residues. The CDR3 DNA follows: TGTGCCAGCAGTCGTAGTTCGTGGAGCAACCCCACAGATACGCAGTATTTT. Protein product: CASSRSSWSNPTDTQYF.

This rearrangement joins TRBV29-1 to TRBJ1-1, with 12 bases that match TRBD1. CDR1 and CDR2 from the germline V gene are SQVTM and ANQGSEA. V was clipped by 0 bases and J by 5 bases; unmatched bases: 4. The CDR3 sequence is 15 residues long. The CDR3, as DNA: TGCAGCGTTGAAGAAGGGACAGGGGGCTGGACTGAAGCTTTCTTT. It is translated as CSVEEGTGGWTEAFF.

CDR3 protein: CASRRGAEPTNEKLFF. CDR3 DNA sequence: TGTGCCAGTAGACGGGGGGCGGAACCAACTAATGAAAAACTGTTTTTT. The chain links TRBV7-2 to TRBJ1-4, with a possible D match to TRBD1 (6 bases). The germline CDR1 and CDR2 sequences are SGHTA and FQGNSA. V shed 9 bases and J shed 0 bases, with 17 bases lying between them. This CDR3 has 16 residues.

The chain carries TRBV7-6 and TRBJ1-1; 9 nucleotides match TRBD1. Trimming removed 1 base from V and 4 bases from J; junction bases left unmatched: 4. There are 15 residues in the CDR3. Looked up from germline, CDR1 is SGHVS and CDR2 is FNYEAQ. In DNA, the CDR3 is TGTGCCAGCAGCTTAGGGACAGGGGTGGCCACTGAAGCTTTCTTT. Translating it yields CASSLGTGVATEAFF.

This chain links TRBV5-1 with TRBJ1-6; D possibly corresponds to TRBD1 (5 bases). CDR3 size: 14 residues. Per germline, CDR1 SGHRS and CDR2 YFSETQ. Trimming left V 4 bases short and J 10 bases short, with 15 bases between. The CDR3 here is CASSGRQGVSPLHF. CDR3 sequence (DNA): TGCGCCAGCAGCGGGAGGCAAGGGGTCTCACCCCTCCACTTT.

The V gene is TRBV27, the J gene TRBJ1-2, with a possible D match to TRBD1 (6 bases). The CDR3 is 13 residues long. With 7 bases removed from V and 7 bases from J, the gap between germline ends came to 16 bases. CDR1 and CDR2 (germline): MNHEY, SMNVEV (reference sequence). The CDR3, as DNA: TGTGCCAGCACGGACCTAAGGGGGAGTGGCTACACCTTC. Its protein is CASTDLRGSGYTF.

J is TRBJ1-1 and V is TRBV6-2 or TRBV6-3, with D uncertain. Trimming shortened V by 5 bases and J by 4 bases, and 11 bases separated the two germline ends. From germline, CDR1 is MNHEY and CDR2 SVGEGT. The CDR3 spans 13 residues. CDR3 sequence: CASSGTFVTEAFF. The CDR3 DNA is TGTGCCAGCAGTGGCACATTCGTCACTGAAGCTTTCTTT.

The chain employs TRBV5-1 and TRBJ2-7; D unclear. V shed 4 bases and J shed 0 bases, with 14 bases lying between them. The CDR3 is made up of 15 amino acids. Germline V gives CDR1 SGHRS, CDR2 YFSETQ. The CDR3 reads CASSRSETPSYEQYF. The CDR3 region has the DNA TGCGCCAGCAGCCGGTCTGAGACACCCTCCTACGAGCAGTACTTC. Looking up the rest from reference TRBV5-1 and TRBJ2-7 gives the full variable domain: KAGVTQTPRYLIKTRGQQVTLSCSPISGHRSVSWYQQTPGQGLQFLFEYFSETQRNKGNFPGRFSGRQFSNSRSEMNVSTLELGDSALYLCASSRSETPSYEQYFGPGTRLTVT.

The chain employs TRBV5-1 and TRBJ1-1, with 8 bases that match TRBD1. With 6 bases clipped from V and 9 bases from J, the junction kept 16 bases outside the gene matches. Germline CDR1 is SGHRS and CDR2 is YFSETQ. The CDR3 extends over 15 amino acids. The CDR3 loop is CASTRTPDRGDQAFF. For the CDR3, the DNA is TGCGCCAGCACACGAACCCCCGACAGGGGCGATCAAGCTTTCTTT.

As DNA, the CDR3 is TGTGCCAGCAGCTTAAATCCGGGGGAGACCCAGTACTTC. It is translated as CASSLNPGETQYF. The chain employs TRBV7-3 and TRBJ2-5; a possible D gene is TRBD2 (5 bases). Trimming removed 1 base from V and 5 bases from J, with 8 bases in between. The germline CDR1 and CDR2 sequences are SGHTA and FQGTGA. This CDR3 has 13 amino acids.

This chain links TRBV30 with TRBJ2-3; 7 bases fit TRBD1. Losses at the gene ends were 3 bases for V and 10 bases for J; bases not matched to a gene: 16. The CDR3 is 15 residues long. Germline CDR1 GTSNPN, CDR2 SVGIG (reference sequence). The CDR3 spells CAWRSWDSPSYAQYF. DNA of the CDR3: TGTGCCTGGAGGTCGTGGGACAGCCCTTCTTATGCGCAGTATTTT. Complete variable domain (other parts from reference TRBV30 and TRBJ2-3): SQTIHQWPATLVQPVGSPLSLECTVEGTSNPNLYWYRQAAGRGLQLLFYSVGIGQISSEVPQNLSASRPQDRQFILSSKKLLLSDSGFYLCAWRSWDSPSYAQYFGPGTRLTVL.

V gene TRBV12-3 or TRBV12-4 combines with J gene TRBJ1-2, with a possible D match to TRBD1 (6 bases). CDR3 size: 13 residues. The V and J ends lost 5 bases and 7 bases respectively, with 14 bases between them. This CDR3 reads CASSLGTLGGYTF. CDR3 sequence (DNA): TGTGCCAGCAGTCTCGGGACATTGGGTGGCTACACCTTC.

The CDR3 DNA follows: TGTGCCAGTAGTTGGGTTCAGACAGACCTTACGAACACCGGGGAGCTGTTTTTT. Its translation is CASSWVQTDLTNTGELFF. The genes are TRBV19 and TRBJ2-2; possibly TRBD1 for D (5 bases). Germline V CDR1 and CDR2: LNHDA, SQIVND (reference sequence). V gave up 5 bases and J gave up 0 bases, with 19 bases separating them. The CDR3 length is 18 residues.

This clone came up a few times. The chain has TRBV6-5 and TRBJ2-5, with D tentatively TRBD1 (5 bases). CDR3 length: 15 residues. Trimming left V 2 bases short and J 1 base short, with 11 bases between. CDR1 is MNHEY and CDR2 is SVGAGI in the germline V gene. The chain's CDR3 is CASSYTRTPQETQYF. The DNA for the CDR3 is TGTGCCAGCAGTTACACACGGACACCCCAAGAGACCCAGTACTTC.